This TCR beta chain was sequenced in a study of T cells after yellow fever vaccination. This clonotype was detected many times. As yet, its antigen is unknown. Production of TCR cDNA was by 5'RACE template switching, which also added a universal primer site and UMIs. MiXCR was run by TCRdb on the 5' RACE reads, yielding one entry per CDR3 protein. Among approximately 180,000 distinct CDR3 sequences listed, about 6.2% were seen once. Germline CDR1 SGHTA, CDR2 FQGNSA. V was clipped by 9 bases and J by 4 bases, with 18 bases between them. This CDR3 contains 14 residues. Study-wide results and caveats: Among all clonotypes, a small share was observed in both CD4 and CD8 compartments. Contamination of FACS-sorted repertoires by abundant clonotypes from the bulk population could occur.

The chain uses TRBV7-2 and TRBJ2-5, with D perhaps TRBD1 or TRBD2 (5 bases each). The sequencing used CD4+ T cells sorted from PBMCs, collected on the day of the first yellow fever vaccination. The TCR comes from a man aged 18 to 35 who received the YFV17D yellow fever vaccine. In nucleotides, the CDR3 is TGTGCCAGTACTACCCTTCTTGGGGGAGAGACCCAGTACTTC. It is translated as CASTTLLGGETQYF.